These T cell receptor beta chains were read from a single sample in a study of cytomegalovirus exposure and HLA in healthy donors. Sequencing used immunoSEQ multiplex PCR; TCRdb keeps in-frame clones, though not all of them. In the table there are approximately 110,000 clones, 65% to 75% of which are singletons. The specimen was PBMCs. These receptors were taken from a woman aged 40 to 50 in good health and CMV-seropositive. CDR3s include the opening cysteine and the closing phenylalanine or tryptophan. Fields, in order: clone size, J gene, D gene, V gene, CDR3 protein, CDR3 DNA. D genes are given only for firm matches. Rows give clone size only sometimes, using once, few, many, or a class for an expanded clone.

size: NA
J: TRBJ1-4
D: NA
V: TRBV6-1
CDR3: CASSEALLWPNEKLFF
DNA: TGTGCCAGCAGTGAAGCGCTTCTTTGGCCGAACGAAAAACTGTTTTTT

size: NA
J: TRBJ2-7
D: TRBD2
V: TRBV4-2
CDR3: CASSQDASGGYEQYF
DNA: TGTGCCAGCAGCCAAGATGCTAGCGGAGGTTACGAGCAGTACTTC

size: NA
J: TRBJ2-3
D: NA
V: TRBV7-8
CDR3: CASSLRQPGATQYF
DNA: TGTGCCAGCAGCTTAAGACAGCCTGGGGCTACGCAGTATTTT

size: NA
J: TRBJ1-4
D: TRBD1
V: TRBV5-4
CDR3: CASSLALTGGREKLFF
DNA: TGTGCCAGCAGCTTGGCCCTGACAGGGGGCCGAGAAAAACTGTTTTTT

size: NA
J: TRBJ1-2
D: NA
V: TRBV5-1
CDR3: CASRNRVDYGYTF
DNA: TGCGCCAGCAGGAACAGGGTAGACTATGGCTACACCTTC

size: NA
J: TRBJ2-1
D: TRBD1
V: TRBV27
CDR3: CASSMGTANSYNEQFF
DNA: TGTGCCAGCAGTATGGGGACAGCCAACTCCTACAATGAGCAGTTCTTC

size: NA
J: TRBJ1-2
D: NA
V: TRBV29-1
CDR3: CSVESGRVPYGYTF
DNA: TGCAGCGTTGAATCGGGCAGGGTTCCGTATGGCTACACCTTC

size: few
J: TRBJ1-2
D: TRBD1
V: TRBV6-5
CDR3: CASSSQGTGVNGYTF
DNA: TGTGCCAGCAGTTCCCAGGGGACAGGGGTTAATGGCTACACCTTC

size: NA
J: TRBJ2-1
D: TRBD1
V: TRBV28
CDR3: CATLTGGEFNEQFF
DNA: TGTGCCACCCTAACAGGGGGCGAGTTCAATGAGCAGTTCTTC

size: few
J: TRBJ1-5
D: NA
V: TRBV30
CDR3: CAWSVQGRGSNQPQHF
DNA: TGTGCCTGGAGTGTACAAGGCAGGGGTAGCAATCAGCCCCAGCATTTT

size: NA
J: TRBJ1-1
D: TRBD1
V: TRBV10-3
CDR3: CAISKGQDQNTEAFF
DNA: TGTGCCATCAGTAAGGGACAGGACCAGAACACTGAAGCTTTCTTT

size: NA
J: TRBJ2-1
D: NA
V: TRBV30
CDR3: CAWSAYSWAYGQTNNEQFF
DNA: TGTGCCTGGAGTGCGTATAGTTGGGCGTATGGGCAAACCAACAATGAGCAGTTCTTC

size: few
J: TRBJ2-1
D: NA
V: TRBV5-5
CDR3: CASRGQGGYNEQFF
DNA: TGTGCCAGCAGGGGGCAGGGTGGTTACAATGAGCAGTTCTTC

size: NA
J: TRBJ2-2
D: TRBD2
V: TRBV7-9
CDR3: CASSPRLAGVTRTGELFF
DNA: TGTGCCAGCAGCCCCCGACTAGCGGGGGTCACGAGGACCGGGGAGCTGTTTTTT

size: NA
J: TRBJ2-7
D: TRBD1
V: TRBV28
CDR3: CASSLWTGVGYEQYF
DNA: TGTGCCAGCAGTTTATGGACAGGGGTAGGGTACGAGCAGTACTTC

size: few
J: TRBJ2-7
D: TRBD1
V: TRBV5-1
CDR3: CASSNRGPYEQYF
DNA: TGCGCCAGCAGTAACAGGGGACCCTACGAGCAGTACTTC

size: once
J: TRBJ1-2
D: TRBD1
V: TRBV5-4
CDR3: CASSLGSQGNYGYTF
DNA: TGTGCCAGCAGCTTGGGTTCACAGGGGAACTATGGCTACACCTTC

size: NA
J: TRBJ1-4
D: NA
V: TRBV7-8
CDR3: CASSLEARGASNEKLFF
DNA: TGTGCCAGCAGCTTAGAGGCTCGGGGGGCGTCTAATGAAAAACTGTTTTTT

size: once
J: TRBJ1-1
D: TRBD1
V: TRBV10-1
CDR3: CATGQGVHPSRSEAFF
DNA: TGCGCCACCGGACAGGGGGTGCACCCTAGTCGATCTGAAGCTTTCTTT

size: few
J: TRBJ2-7
D: TRBD1
V: TRBV15
CDR3: CATSRGTGTGEQYF
DNA: TGTGCCACCAGCAGAGGGACAGGCACAGGGGAGCAGTACTTC

size: NA
J: TRBJ2-3
D: TRBD2
V: TRBV6-8
CDR3: CASSYSERGPINTDTQYF
DNA: TGTGCCAGCAGTTACTCTGAGCGGGGGCCAATAAACACAGATACGCAGTATTTT

size: NA
J: TRBJ2-2
D: NA
V: TRBV19
CDR3: CASSMVRATGELFF
DNA: TGTGCCAGTAGTATGGTCAGGGCAACCGGGGAGCTGTTTTTT

size: NA
J: TRBJ1-5
D: NA
V: TRBV30
CDR3: CAWSIGGNQPQHF
DNA: TGTGCCTGGAGTATAGGAGGCAATCAGCCCCAGCATTTT